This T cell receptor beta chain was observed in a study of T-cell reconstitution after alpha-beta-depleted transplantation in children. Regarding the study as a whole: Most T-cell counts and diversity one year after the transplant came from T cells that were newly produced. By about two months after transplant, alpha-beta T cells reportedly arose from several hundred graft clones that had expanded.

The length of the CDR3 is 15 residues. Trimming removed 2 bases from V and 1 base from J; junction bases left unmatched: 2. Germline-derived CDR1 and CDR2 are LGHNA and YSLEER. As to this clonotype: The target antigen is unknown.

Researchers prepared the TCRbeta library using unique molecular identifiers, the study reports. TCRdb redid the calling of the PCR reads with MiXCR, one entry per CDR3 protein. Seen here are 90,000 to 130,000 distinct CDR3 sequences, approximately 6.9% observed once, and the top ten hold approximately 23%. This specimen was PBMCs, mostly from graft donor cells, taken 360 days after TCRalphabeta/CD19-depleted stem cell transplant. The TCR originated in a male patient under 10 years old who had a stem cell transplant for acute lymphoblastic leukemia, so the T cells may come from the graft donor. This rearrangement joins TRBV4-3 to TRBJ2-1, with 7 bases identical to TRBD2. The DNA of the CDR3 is TGCGCCAGCAGCCAAACGGGGGGTTCCTACAATGAGCAGTTCTTC. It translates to CASSQTGGSYNEQFF.